This T cell receptor (beta chain) is from a study of blood T cell repertoires in COVID-19. Study information: Acute and convalescent COVID-19 samples came from the United States, Italy and Spain. T cells, B-cell-depleted T cells, or PBMCs supplied cDNA or gDNA.

As handled by the study authors: For nucleated cells, counts were estimated from reference gene primer amplification. The protocol was immunoSEQ multiplex PCR, while the TCRdb copy is restricted to in-frame clones and leaves out a portion. The DNA gave D and trimming, while V, J and clone size come from that table. The table has some 80,000 clones, roughly nine tenths seen once. Deletions cut 4 bases from V and 9 bases from J, with 13 bases between. The CDR3 consists of 13 residues. The germline gives CDR1 SNHLY, CDR2 FYNNEI. This clone was counted only a few times. The sample was peripheral blood. This clonotype was sampled from a woman aged 50 to 65 with active or convalescent COVID-19. This chain connects TRBV2 to TRBJ2-1, with D perhaps matching TRBD1 (5 bases). The CDR3 reads CASSVSGHGEQFF. The CDR3 nucleotides read TGTGCCAGCAGTGTTTCTGGACACGGTGAGCAGTTCTTC.